This T cell receptor (beta chain) was observed in a study of blood T cell repertoires in COVID-19. Study-level background: Sites in the United States, Italy and Spain provided acute and convalescent COVID-19 samples.

Original processing methods: Amplifying reference gene primers gave estimates of nucleated cell counts. Using immunoSEQ multiplex PCR, the repertoire was profiled, and TCRdb retains in-frame clones only, with some absent. That table gives V, J and clone size, and the DNA gave D and trimming. The sample carries 290,000 or so clones, 70% to 90% recorded once. V shed 4 bases, J shed 9 bases, and the junction held 6 bases outside the gene matches. This CDR3 has 13 residues. Germline lookup yields CDR1 ENHRY and CDR2 SYGVKD. Sequenced: peripheral blood. This chain uses TRBV10-3 with TRBJ2-1, with TRBD1 matching over 7 bases. The TCR originated in a man in his 70s with acute or convalescent COVID-19. In DNA, the CDR3 is TGTGCCATCAGTGCCACAGGGGTAGGTGAGCAGTTCTTC. It encodes CAISATGVGEQFF.